This T cell receptor beta chain was recorded in a study of cytomegalovirus exposure and HLA in healthy donors. Findings and limits, study-wide: TRBV6-2, TRBV6-3 and some other V segments were unresolvable in 87-base-pair reads. Per a prior analysis, the majority of TCR beta V segments were productive roughly 87% or roughly 30% of the time. Later examination showed HLA-associated TCR beta chains had greater clonal expansion than equally common others. Sequencing artifact likely explains a cluster of highly shared sequence variants.

As concerns this clone: Antigen specificity is unknown.

PCR involved 60 Vbeta and 13 Jbeta primers. Profiled with immunoSEQ multiplex PCR; TCRdb holds only in-frame clones, not every one. Here the sample spans over 150,000 clones, about four fifths being singletons. Germline-derived CDR1 and CDR2 are MNHEY and SVGAGI. Unmatched junction bases numbered 5, after V lost 6 bases and J lost 3 bases. The CDR3 sequence is 15 residues long. Material: PBMCs. The sequence came from a man under 40 in good health and CMV-seropositive. This chain joins TRBV6-5 and TRBJ2-7, with TRBD2 matching 13 bases. Here the CDR3 reads CASSQLAGGYYEQYF. CDR3 in DNA: TGTGCCAGCAGCCAACTAGCGGGGGGGTACTACGAGCAGTACTTC.